One sample yielded the 27 T cell receptor beta chains listed below, sequenced in a study of blood T cells in healthy people across ages. The use of a sample-barcoded 5' primer and a J-beta primer mix characterized a second PCR of roughly 7 to 11 cycles. TCRdb recomputed calls from the 5' RACE reads with MiXCR, one row per CDR3 protein. This sample has roughly 1.5 million distinct CDR3 sequences, with about 45% found just once. The sequencing sample was made of blood. All receptors come from a woman aged 18-35 years in good health.

This sequence joins TRBV20-1 and TRBJ2-7; TRBD2 is a possible D gene (5 bases). In germline, CDR1 is DFQATT, CDR2 SNEGSKA (reference sequence). Between the trimmed V and J ends, which lost 6 bases and 0 bases, there was a span of 15 bases. CDR3 size: 14 residues. The DNA of the CDR3 is TGCAGTGCCCCGCCAAGCCTAGCCTCCTACGAGCAGTACTTC. It yields the protein CSAPPSLASYEQYF.

This chain connects TRBV7-9 to TRBJ2-5, with D perhaps TRBD2 (5 bases). This CDR3 is 16 amino acids long. Trimming pared 1 base from V and 11 bases from J, leaving 23 bases between. The germline CDR1 and CDR2 sequences are SEHNR and FQNEAQ (reference sequence). As DNA, the CDR3 is TGTGCCAGCAGCTTAGTCCAGGCGGGTGTCTACAATGAGCAGTACTTC. Amino acids: CASSLVQAGVYNEQYF.

The chain is built from TRBV6-1 and TRBJ1-4; D call uncertain. V lost 2 bases, J lost 0 bases, and 22 bases lay in between. Looked up from germline, CDR1 is MNHNS and CDR2 is SASEGT. CDR3 length: 20 residues. In DNA, the CDR3 is TGTGCCAGCAGTGAATGGGTACTGGGAGGGTCCCCCACAACTAATGAAAAACTGTTTTTT. As protein: CASSEWVLGGSPTTNEKLFF.

This chain connects TRBV12-3 or TRBV12-4 to TRBJ1-4; the D gene is possibly TRBD1 (5 bases). The CDR3 sequence is 15 residues long. V was cut by 4 bases and J by 8 bases, with 17 bases left in between. This chain's CDR3 is CASSYRTGGQEKLFF. CDR3 in DNA: TGTGCCAGCAGTTACCGAACGGGGGGTCAGGAAAAACTGTTTTTT.

This chain joins TRBV5-6 and TRBJ2-3; 11 nucleotides match TRBD1. Per the germline V gene, CDR1 is SGHDT and CDR2 is YYEEEE. CDR3 length equals 16 residues. Trimming removed 4 bases from V and 2 bases from J; junction bases left unmatched: 6. For the CDR3, the DNA is TGTGCCAGCAGCCTGGACAGGGGGCCTAACACAGATACGCAGTATTTT. Its protein product is CASSLDRGPNTDTQYF.

This clonotype was detected only a few times. This chain connects TRBV11-1 to TRBJ2-7; D is perhaps TRBD1 (5 bases). CDR1 and CDR2 (germline): SGHAT, FQDESV (reference sequence). Between the trimmed V and J ends, which lost 5 bases and 3 bases, there was a span of 11 bases. This CDR3 spans 13 amino acids. In DNA form, the CDR3 reads TGTGCCAGCAGCCACCCCGGACACTACGAGCAGTACTTC. This translates into CASSHPGHYEQYF.

There are a few counts of this clonotype. V gene TRBV7-9 combines with J gene TRBJ2-7, with D perhaps TRBD1 or TRBD2 (5 bases each). This CDR3 has 14 residues. Trimming pared 2 bases from V and 5 bases from J, leaving 13 bases between. Germline-derived CDR1 and CDR2 are SEHNR and FQNEAQ (reference sequence). The CDR3 DNA is TGTGCCAGCAGCTTAACCCTCGGGGCCCACGAGCAGTACTTC. This gives the protein CASSLTLGAHEQYF. The variable domain in full, completed from reference TRBV7-9 and TRBJ2-7, reads DTGVSQNPRHKITKRGQNVTFRCDPISEHNRLYWYRQTLGQGPEFLTYFQNEAQLEKSRLLSDRFSAERPKGSFSTLEIQRTEQGDSAMYLCASSLTLGAHEQYFGPGTRLTVT.

This chain uses TRBV7-2 with TRBJ2-5; tentatively, D is TRBD1 (6 bases). V gave up 5 bases and J gave up 11 bases, with 21 bases separating them. The CDR3 is 14 amino acids. Per germline, CDR1 SGHTA and CDR2 FQGNSA. The chain's CDR3 is CASSRQVPKDEQYF. The DNA of the CDR3 is TGTGCCAGCAGCAGACAGGTTCCTAAGGATGAGCAGTACTTC.

The chain links TRBV30 to TRBJ1-1, with D maybe TRBD1 (6 bases). With 0 bases removed from V and 4 bases from J, the gap between germline ends came to 12 bases. CDR1 is GTSNPN, CDR2 SVGIG, per germline (reference sequence). The CDR3 has 14 residues. CDR3 amino acids: CAWSVYTGRTEAFF. The CDR3, as DNA: TGTGCCTGGAGTGTATACACAGGGCGCACTGAAGCTTTCTTT. Supplemented by reference TRBV30 and TRBJ1-1, the full variable domain reads SQTIHQWPATLVQPVGSPLSLECTVEGTSNPNLYWYRQAAGRGLQLLFYSVGIGQISSEVPQNLSASRPQDRQFILSSKKLLLSDSGFYLCAWSVYTGRTEAFFGQGTRLTVV.

In regard to this clonotype: A read error may produce the germline difference seen at one junction end. The chain uses TRBV12-3 or TRBV12-4 and TRBJ1-2; D possibly corresponds to TRBD1 (5 bases). This CDR3 is 12 amino acids long. The CDR3 here is CASSLGVSGYTF. In DNA, the CDR3 is TGTGCCAGCAGCTTAGGGGTATCTGGCTACACCTTC.

This chain connects TRBV7-2 to TRBJ2-3; D is possibly TRBD1 or TRBD2 (5 bases each). Germline CDR1 and CDR2: SGHTA and FQGNSA. The CDR3 is 17 amino acids. V lost 0 bases and J 3 bases, leaving 16 bases between the germline ends. CDR3 loop: CASSLALGAGETDTQYF. For the CDR3, the DNA is TGTGCCAGCAGCTTAGCGCTTGGGGCGGGTGAGACAGATACGCAGTATTTT.

The gene calls are TRBV5-1 and TRBJ1-1; TRBD1 aligns across 7 bases. CDR1 and CDR2 (germline): SGHRS, YFSETQ. J lost 7 bases, V lost 4 bases, and 7 bases had no gene match. The CDR3 is 13 residues long. The CDR3 sequence: CASSVRGELEAFF. The CDR3 nucleotides read TGCGCCAGCAGCGTCAGGGGGGAACTTGAAGCTTTCTTT.

The rearrangement links TRBV5-1 to TRBJ2-1; D not certain. CDR3 length: 13 amino acids. V was cut by 3 bases and J by 5 bases, with 9 bases left in between. The germline V gene encodes CDR1 SGHRS and CDR2 YFSETQ. The CDR3 nucleotides read TGCGCCAGCAGCTGGGATCTGCACAATGAGCAGTTCTTC. This encodes CASSWDLHNEQFF.

This clonotype was counted between two and nine times. The chain recombines TRBV9 with TRBJ2-3; no firm D call. The ends were cut back, 4 bases at V and 2 bases at J, with 11 bases in the middle. The CDR3 runs 14 residues. The V gene's germline CDR1 is SGDLS and CDR2 YYNGEE. The CDR3 DNA is TGTGCCAGCAGCCCTTCCGAATCCACAGATACGCAGTATTTT. Translated, it gives CASSPSESTDTQYF.

This clonotype was counted only a few times. The chain is built from TRBV5-4 and TRBJ2-5; 12 bases fit TRBD2. The V segment lost 1 base and the J segment 5 bases; nucleotides outside the gene matches: 6. Germline CDR1 and CDR2: SGHNT and YYREEE (reference sequence). This CDR3 contains 16 residues. CDR3 in amino acids: CASSLKLAGGEETQYF. The DNA for the CDR3 is TGTGCCAGCAGCTTGAAACTAGCGGGAGGTGAGGAGACCCAGTACTTC.

The chain employs TRBV27 and TRBJ1-2, with 7 bases matching TRBD1. CDR1 is MNHEY, CDR2 SMNVEV, per germline (reference sequence). Germline trimming cut 5 bases from V and 9 bases from J; bases unmatched to any gene: 6. CDR3 length equals 12 residues. DNA for the CDR3: TGTGCCAGCAGTACCTACAGGGGAAGCTACACCTTC. Translated: CASSTYRGSYTF.

This chain joins TRBV6-5 and TRBJ2-3; TRBD1 matches 9 bases. The CDR3 sequence is 15 residues long. V lost 6 bases, J lost 5 bases, and 9 bases stayed unmatched. Per the germline V gene, CDR1 is MNHEY and CDR2 is SVGAGI. Here the CDR3 reads CASSGSGTGQDTQYF. The CDR3 DNA reads TGTGCCAGCAGCGGATCCGGGACAGGGCAAGATACGCAGTATTTT.

J is TRBJ2-3 and V is TRBV27, with 9 bases aligning to TRBD2. This CDR3 contains 16 residues. Looked up from germline, CDR1 is MNHEY and CDR2 is SMNVEV (reference sequence). The J segment lost 4 bases and the V segment lost 6 bases, leaving 11 bases of the junction unmatched. Here the CDR3 DNA reads TGTGCCAGCAGGCCCCTGACTAGCGGTATACCAGATACGCAGTATTTT. It yields the protein CASRPLTSGIPDTQYF.

The CDR3 bases are TGTGCCGCGGCCCTCGGGGACGAGCAGTACTTC. The encoded protein is CAAALGDEQYF. The chain carries TRBV6-2 or TRBV6-3 and TRBJ2-4; D might be TRBD2 (5 bases). Matching the DNA end better, TRBJ2-7 makes the J call doubtful. The CDR3 has 11 residues. Germline V lookup: CDR1 MNHEY, CDR2 SVGEGT.

This clonotype was seen a handful of times. The CDR3 sequence is CASSRETSGTDTQYF. CDR3 in DNA: TGCGCCAGCAGCCGTGAAACTAGCGGCACAGATACGCAGTATTTT. The chain has TRBV4-3 and TRBJ2-3; 7 bases agree with TRBD2. The CDR3 contains 15 residues. The germline V gene encodes CDR1 LGHNA and CDR2 YSLEER. The V segment lost 4 bases and the J segment 1 base; nucleotides outside the gene matches: 5.

This chain uses TRBV24-1 with TRBJ2-7; no reliable D call. Germline CDR1 reads KGHDR; CDR2 reads SFDVKD. This CDR3 is built from 14 residues. V lost 4 bases, J lost 5 bases, and 14 bases lay in between. This CDR3 reads CATSDPDKNDEQYF. CDR3 sequence (DNA): TGTGCCACCAGTGACCCTGATAAGAACGACGAGCAGTACTTC.

This clonotype was counted only a few times. The chain employs TRBV12-3 or TRBV12-4 and TRBJ2-1; 8 bases agree with TRBD2. V lost 6 bases and J lost 3; bases outside the gene matches: 7. There are 15 residues in the CDR3. The CDR3 is CASRASGGFYNEQFF. The CDR3 bases are TGTGCCAGCAGGGCAAGCGGGGGCTTCTACAATGAGCAGTTCTTC.

The rearrangement links TRBV12-3 or TRBV12-4 to TRBJ2-1; perhaps D is TRBD1 or TRBD2 (5 bases each). This CDR3 contains 14 residues. Between the trimmed V and J ends, which lost 6 bases and 6 bases, there was a span of 15 bases. CDR3 nucleotide sequence: TGTGCCAGCAGCACGGGACCGAGCCCCAATGAGCAGTTCTTC. This sequence encodes CASSTGPSPNEQFF.

V and J are TRBV7-6 and TRBJ2-5; D not resolved. The germline CDR1 and CDR2 sequences are SGHVS and FNYEAQ. V lost 5 bases to trimming and J lost 7 bases, with 14 bases between them. The CDR3 length is 13 residues. The CDR3 loop reads CASSVLLRATQYF. The DNA of the CDR3 is TGTGCCAGCAGCGTATTACTACGGGCGACCCAGTACTTC. Full variable domain (missing parts from reference TRBV7-6 and TRBJ2-5): GAGVSQSPRYKVTKRGQDVALRCDPISGHVSLYWYRQALGQGPEFLTYFNYEAQQDKSGLPNDRFSAERPEGSISTLTIQRTEQRDSAMYRCASSVLLRATQYFGPGTRLLVL.

This clonotype was seen a handful of times. The V call is TRBV6-2 or TRBV6-3, the J call TRBJ1-2; D unresolved. This CDR3 is 11 amino acids long. Germline CDR1 reads MNHEY; CDR2 reads SVGEGT. Trimming shortened V by 6 bases and J by 5 bases, and 7 bases separated the two germline ends. CDR3 DNA sequence: TGTGCCAGCAGCGTAAGTTATGGCTACACCTTC. Its protein is CASSVSYGYTF.

The V gene is TRBV6-5, the J gene TRBJ2-1; 11 bases match TRBD2. The CDR3 has 17 residues. Germline assignment: CDR1 MNHEY and CDR2 SVGAGI. V dropped 0 bases and J dropped 5; count of bases not matched to a gene: 6. The CDR3 DNA reads as TGTGCCAGCAGTTACTCGATAGCGGGAGGGCCGGACAATGAGCAGTTCTTC. Its translation is CASSYSIAGGPDNEQFF.

Details on this clonotype: One end of the junction fails to match germline, which may point to a read error. The chain uses TRBV27 and TRBJ2-3; TRBD1 agrees at 7 bases. Germline-derived CDR1 and CDR2 are MNHEY and SMNVEV (reference sequence). The CDR3 length is 17 residues. CDR3 nucleotides: TGTGCCTGCAGTTCGGACAGGCGGATCTCGGACACAGATACGCAGTATTTT. The encoded protein is CACSSDRRISDTDTQYF.